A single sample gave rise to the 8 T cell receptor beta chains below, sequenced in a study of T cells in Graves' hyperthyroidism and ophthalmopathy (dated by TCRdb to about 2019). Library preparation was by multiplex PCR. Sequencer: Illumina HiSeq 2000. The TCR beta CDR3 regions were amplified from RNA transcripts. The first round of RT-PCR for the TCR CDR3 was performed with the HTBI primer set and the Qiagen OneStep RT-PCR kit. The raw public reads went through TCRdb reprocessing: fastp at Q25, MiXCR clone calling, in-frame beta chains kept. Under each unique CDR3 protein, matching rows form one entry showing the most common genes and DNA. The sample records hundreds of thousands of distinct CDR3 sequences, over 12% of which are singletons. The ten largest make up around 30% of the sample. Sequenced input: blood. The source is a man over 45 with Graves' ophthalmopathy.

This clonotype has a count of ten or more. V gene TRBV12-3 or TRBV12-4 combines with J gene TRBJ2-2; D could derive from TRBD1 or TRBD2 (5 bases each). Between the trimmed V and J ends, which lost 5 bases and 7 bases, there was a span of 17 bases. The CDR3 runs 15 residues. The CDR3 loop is CASSRDGGVVGELFF. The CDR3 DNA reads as TGTGCCAGCAGTCGTGATGGGGGAGTCGTCGGGGAGCTGTTTTTT.

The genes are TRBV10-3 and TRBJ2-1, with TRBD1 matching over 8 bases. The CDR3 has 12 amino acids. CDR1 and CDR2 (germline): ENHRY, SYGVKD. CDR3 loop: CASKQGDGEQFF. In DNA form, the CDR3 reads TGTGCTTCCAAACAGGGGGATGGTGAGCAGTTCTTC.

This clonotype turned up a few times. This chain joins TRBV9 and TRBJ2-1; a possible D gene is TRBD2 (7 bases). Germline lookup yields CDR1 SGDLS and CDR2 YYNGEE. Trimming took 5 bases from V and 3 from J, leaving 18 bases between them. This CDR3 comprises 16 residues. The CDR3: CASSTRGGDNYNEQFF. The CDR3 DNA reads TGTGCCAGCAGTACCAGAGGGGGGGATAACTACAATGAGCAGTTCTTC.

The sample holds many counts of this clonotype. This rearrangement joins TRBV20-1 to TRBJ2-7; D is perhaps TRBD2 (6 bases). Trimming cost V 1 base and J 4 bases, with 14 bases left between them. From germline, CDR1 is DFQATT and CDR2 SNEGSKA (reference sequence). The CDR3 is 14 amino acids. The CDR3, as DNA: TGCAGTGCTAGAGTTGGAGGGAACCTTTACGAGCAGTACTTC. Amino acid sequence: CSARVGGNLYEQYF.

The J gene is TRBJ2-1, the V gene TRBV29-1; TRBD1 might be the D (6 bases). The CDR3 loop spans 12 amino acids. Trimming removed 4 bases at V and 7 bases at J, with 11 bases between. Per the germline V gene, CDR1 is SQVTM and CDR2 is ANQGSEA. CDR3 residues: CSVVKGTNEQFF. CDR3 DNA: TGCAGCGTTGTGAAGGGGACAAATGAGCAGTTCTTC.

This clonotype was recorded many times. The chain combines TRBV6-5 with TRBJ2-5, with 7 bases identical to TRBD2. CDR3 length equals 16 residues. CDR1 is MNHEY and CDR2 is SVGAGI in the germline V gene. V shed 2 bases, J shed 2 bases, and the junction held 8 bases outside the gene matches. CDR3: CASSYQGGGTQETQYF. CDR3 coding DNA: TGTGCCAGCAGTTACCAGGGCGGGGGTACTCAAGAGACCCAGTACTTC.

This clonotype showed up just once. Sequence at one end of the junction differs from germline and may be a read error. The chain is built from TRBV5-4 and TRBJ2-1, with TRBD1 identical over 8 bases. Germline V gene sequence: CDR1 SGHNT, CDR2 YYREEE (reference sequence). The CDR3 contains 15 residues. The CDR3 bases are TGTGCCAGCAGCTTGCAGGGGGCCCTCTACAATGAGCAGCTCTTC. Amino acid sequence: CASSLQGALYNEQLF.

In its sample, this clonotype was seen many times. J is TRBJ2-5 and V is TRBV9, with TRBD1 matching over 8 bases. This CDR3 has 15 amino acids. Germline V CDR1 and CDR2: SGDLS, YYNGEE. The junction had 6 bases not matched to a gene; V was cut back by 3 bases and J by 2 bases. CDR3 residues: CASSGDRGGQETQYF. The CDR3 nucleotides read TGTGCCAGCAGCGGCGACAGGGGAGGACAAGAGACCCAGTACTTC.